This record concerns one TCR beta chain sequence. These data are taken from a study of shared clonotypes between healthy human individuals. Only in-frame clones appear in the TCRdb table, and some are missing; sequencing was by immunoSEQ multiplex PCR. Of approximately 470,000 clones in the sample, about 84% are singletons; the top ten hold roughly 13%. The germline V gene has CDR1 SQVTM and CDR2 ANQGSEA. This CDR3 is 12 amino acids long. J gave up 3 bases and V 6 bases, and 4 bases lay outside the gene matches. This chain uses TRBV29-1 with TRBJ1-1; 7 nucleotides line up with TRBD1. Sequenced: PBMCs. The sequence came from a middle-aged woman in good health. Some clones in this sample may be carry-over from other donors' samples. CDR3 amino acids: CSVTRGDTEAFF. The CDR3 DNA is TGCAGCGTGACCAGGGGGGACACTGAAGCTTTCTTT.